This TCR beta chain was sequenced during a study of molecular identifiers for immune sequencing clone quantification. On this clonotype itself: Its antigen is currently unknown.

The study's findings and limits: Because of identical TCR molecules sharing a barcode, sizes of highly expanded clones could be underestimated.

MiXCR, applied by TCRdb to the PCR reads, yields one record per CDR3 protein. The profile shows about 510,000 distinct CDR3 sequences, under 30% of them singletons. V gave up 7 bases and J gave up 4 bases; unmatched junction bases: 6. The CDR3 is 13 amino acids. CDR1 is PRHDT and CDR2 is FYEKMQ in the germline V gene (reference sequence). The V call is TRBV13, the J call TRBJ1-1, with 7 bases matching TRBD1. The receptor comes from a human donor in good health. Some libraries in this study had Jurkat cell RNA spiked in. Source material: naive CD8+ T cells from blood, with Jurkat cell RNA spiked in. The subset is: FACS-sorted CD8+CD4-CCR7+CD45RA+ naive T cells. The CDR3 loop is CASNQGGATEAFF. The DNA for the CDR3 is TGTGCCAGCAATCAGGGGGGGGCCACTGAAGCTTTCTTT.